The T cell receptor (beta chain) described here comes from a study of CD8 T cells in ankylosing spondylitis. Notes on this clonotype: Its target is not known.

By quantitative 5'-RACE with molecular barcodes, the TCR beta libraries were made. One entry per CDR3 protein, called by TCRdb with MiXCR from the 5' RACE reads. The data contain over 450,000 distinct CDR3 sequences, approximately 11% of them singletons. The V gene lost 2 bases and the J gene lost 0 bases, with 17 bases spanning the gap. Per the germline V gene, CDR1 is SGHRS and CDR2 is YFSETQ. The CDR3 spans 18 residues. Findings of the study overall: In synovial fluid and blood from reactive arthritis, some motif variants were previously reported. Disease-associated clonotypes exhibited CD8+ identity and were relatively infrequent in peripheral blood. Within ankylosing spondylitis blood, a TCR beta motif made up of seven or eight highly homologous variants appeared to be characteristic.

The chain combines TRBV5-1 with TRBJ2-2; TRBD2 might be the D (6 bases). The sequence was collected from a male donor with ankylosing spondylitis. What was sequenced was blood, either unsorted or a sorted T cell fraction (not recorded which). CDR3 residues: CASSLRVSGGSNTGELFF. The CDR3 nucleotides read TGCGCCAGCAGCTTAAGGGTTAGCGGAGGCTCGAACACCGGGGAGCTGTTTTTT.